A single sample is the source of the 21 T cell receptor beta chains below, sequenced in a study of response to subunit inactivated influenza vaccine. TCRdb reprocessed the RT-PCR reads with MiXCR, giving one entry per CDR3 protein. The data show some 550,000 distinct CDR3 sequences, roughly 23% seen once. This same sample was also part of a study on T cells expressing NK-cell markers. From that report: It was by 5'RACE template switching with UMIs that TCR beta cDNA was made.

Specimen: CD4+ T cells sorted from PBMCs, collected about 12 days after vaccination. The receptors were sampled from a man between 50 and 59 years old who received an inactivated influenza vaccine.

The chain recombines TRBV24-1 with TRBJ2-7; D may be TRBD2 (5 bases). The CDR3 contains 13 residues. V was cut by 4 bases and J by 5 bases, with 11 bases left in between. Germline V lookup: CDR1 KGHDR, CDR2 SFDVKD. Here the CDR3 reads CATSDPTTDEQYF. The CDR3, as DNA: TGTGCCACCAGTGACCCGACTACGGACGAGCAGTACTTC.

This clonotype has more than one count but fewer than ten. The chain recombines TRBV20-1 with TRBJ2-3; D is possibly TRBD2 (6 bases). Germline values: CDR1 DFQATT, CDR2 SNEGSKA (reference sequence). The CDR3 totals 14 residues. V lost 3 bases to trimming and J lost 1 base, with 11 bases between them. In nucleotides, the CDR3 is TGCAGTGCTAGGGGGTCTAGCGGCACAGATACGCAGTATTTT. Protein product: CSARGSSGTDTQYF.

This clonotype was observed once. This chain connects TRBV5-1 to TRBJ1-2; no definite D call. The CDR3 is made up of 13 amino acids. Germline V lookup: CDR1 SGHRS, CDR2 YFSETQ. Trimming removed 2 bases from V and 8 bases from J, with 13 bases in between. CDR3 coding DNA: TGCGCCAGCAGCTTATCAGAATCGGAAGGCTACACCTTC. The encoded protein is CASSLSESEGYTF.

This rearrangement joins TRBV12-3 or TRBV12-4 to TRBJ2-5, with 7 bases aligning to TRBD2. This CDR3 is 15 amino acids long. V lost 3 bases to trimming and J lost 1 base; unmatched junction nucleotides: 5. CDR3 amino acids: CASSFRWGGQETQYF. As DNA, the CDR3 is TGTGCCAGCAGTTTCAGGTGGGGGGGCCAAGAGACCCAGTACTTC.

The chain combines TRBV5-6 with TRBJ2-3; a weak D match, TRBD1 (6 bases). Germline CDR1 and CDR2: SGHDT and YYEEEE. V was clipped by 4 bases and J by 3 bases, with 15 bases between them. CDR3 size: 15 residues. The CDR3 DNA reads TGTGCCAGCAGCCGGCAGGGTAGGGGGACAGATACGCAGTATTTT. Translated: CASSRQGRGTDTQYF.

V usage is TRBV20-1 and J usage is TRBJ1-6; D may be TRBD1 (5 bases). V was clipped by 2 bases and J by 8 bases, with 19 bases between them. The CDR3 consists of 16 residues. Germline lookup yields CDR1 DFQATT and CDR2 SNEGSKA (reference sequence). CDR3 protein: CSARPIPGIKDSPLHF. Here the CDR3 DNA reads TGCAGTGCTAGACCTATACCAGGGATTAAGGATTCACCCCTCCACTTT.

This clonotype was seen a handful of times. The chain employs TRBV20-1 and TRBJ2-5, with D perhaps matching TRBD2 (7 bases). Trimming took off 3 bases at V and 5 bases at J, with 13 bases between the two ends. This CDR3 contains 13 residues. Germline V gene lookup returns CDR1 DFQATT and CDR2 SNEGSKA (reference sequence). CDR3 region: CSARRGPGETQYF. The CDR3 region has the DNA TGCAGTGCTAGGCGGGGGCCGGGCGAGACCCAGTACTTC.

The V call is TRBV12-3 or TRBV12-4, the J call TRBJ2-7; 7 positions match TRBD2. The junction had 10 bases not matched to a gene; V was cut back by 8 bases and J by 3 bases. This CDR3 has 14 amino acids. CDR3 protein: CASRRGGRSYEQYF. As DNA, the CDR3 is TGTGCCAGCCGCCGGGGAGGGCGCAGCTACGAGCAGTACTTC.

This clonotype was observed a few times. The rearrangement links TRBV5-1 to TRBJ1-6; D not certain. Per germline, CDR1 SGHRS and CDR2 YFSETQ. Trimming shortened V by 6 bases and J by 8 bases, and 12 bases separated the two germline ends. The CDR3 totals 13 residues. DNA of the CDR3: TGCGCCAGCACCGCTTTAGAAGATTCACCCCTCCACTTT. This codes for CASTALEDSPLHF.

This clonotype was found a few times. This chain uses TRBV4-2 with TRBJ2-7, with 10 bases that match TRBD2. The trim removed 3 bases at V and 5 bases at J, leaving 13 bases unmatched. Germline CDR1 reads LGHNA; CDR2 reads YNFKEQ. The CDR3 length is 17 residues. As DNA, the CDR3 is TGTGCCAGCAGCCATACCCCGAGCGGGAGGGCCTTGAACGAGCAGTACTTC. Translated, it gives CASSHTPSGRALNEQYF.

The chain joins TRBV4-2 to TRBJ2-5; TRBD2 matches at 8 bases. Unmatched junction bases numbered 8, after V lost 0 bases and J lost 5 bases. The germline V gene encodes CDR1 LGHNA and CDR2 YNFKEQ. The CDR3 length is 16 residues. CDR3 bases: TGTGCCAGCAGCCAAGATAAAACGGGAGGGTTCGAGACCCAGTACTTC. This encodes CASSQDKTGGFETQYF.

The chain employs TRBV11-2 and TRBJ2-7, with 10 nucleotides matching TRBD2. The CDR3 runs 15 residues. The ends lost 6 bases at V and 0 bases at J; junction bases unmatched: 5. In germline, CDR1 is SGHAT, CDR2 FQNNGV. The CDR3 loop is CASRTLAGNSYEQYF. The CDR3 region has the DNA TGTGCCAGCAGAACACTAGCGGGGAACTCCTACGAGCAGTACTTC.

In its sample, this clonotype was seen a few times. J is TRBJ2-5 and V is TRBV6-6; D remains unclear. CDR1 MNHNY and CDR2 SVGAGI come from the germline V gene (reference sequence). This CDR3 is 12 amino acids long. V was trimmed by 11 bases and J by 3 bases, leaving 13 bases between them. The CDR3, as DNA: TGTGCCCCTCCACCGGGCGAAGAGACCCAGTACTTC. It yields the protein CAPPPGEETQYF.

The CDR3 protein is CASTGGSQETQYF. CDR3 in DNA: TGTGCCAGCACTGGGGGGTCCCAAGAGACCCAGTACTTC. The chain recombines TRBV2 with TRBJ2-5; D is possibly TRBD2 (6 bases). With 7 bases removed from V and 1 base from J, the gap between germline ends came to 10 bases. The CDR3 sequence is 13 residues long. CDR1 is SNHLY and CDR2 is FYNNEI in the germline V gene.

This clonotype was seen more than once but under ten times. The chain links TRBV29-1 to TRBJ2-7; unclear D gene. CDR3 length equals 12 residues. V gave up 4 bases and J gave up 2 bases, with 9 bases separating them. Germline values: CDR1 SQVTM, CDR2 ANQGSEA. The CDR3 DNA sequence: TGCAGCGTTGTATCCAAGACCTACGAGCAGTACTTC. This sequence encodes CSVVSKTYEQYF.

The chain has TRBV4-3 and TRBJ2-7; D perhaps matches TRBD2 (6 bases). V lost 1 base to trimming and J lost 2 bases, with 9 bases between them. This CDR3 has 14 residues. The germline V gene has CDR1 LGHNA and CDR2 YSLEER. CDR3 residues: CASSQGLGAYEQYF. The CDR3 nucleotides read TGCGCCAGCAGCCAAGGACTAGGGGCCTACGAGCAGTACTTC.

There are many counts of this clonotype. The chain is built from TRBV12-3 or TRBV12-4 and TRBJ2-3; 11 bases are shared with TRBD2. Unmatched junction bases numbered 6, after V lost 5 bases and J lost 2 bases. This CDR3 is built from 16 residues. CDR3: CASSVYSGGATDTQYF. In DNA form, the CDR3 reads TGTGCCAGCAGTGTCTATAGCGGGGGGGCCACAGATACGCAGTATTTT.

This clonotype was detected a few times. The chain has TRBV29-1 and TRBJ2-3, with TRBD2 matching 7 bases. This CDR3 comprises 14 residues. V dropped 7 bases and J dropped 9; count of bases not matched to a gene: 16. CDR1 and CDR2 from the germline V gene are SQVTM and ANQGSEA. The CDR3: CSAEPGLLDVTQYF. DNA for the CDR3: TGCAGCGCCGAACCGGGACTATTAGATGTAACGCAGTATTTT.

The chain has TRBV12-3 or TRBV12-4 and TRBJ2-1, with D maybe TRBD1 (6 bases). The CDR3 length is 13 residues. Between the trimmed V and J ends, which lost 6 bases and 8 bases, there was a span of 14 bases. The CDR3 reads CASRTFGGDEQFF. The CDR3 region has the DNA TGTGCCAGCAGAACCTTTGGGGGCGATGAGCAGTTCTTC.

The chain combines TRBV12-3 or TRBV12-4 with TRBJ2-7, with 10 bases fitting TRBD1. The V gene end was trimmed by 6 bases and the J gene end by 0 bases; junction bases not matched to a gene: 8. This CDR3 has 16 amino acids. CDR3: CASSLTGGTYSYEQYF. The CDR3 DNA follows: TGTGCCAGCAGCCTGACAGGGGGCACCTACTCCTACGAGCAGTACTTC.

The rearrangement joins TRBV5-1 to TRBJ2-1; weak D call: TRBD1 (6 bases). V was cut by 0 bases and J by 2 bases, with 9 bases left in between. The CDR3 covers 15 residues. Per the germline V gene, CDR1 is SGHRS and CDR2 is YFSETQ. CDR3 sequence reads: CASSLGRDTYNEQFF. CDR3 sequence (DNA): TGCGCCAGCAGCTTGGGCCGGGACACCTACAATGAGCAGTTCTTC.